This is a list of T cell receptor beta chains from one sample in a study of blood T cells in healthy people across ages. MiXCR, run by TCRdb on the 5' RACE reads, gives a single entry per CDR3 protein. The sample lists roughly 1.5 million distinct CDR3 sequences; approximately 43% were seen once. The sequenced sample consisted of blood. These receptors were collected from a woman between 18 and 29 years old in good health. CDR3s include the opening cysteine and the closing phenylalanine or tryptophan. D genes are given only for firm matches. Size tells how often a clone was seen (once, few, many) or the class of an expanded clone, and some rows leave it out.

j_call cdr3_length clone_size d_call v_call cdr3_nt cdr3_aa
TRBJ2-2 15 few - TRBV29-1 TGCAGCGTCCGTTTCGGGGGCGTGAACACCGGGGAGCTGTTTTTT CSVRFGGVNTGELFF
TRBJ2-1 13 few - TRBV15 TGTGCCACCAAACAGTATACCAGCAATGAGCAGTTCTTC CATKQYTSNEQFF
TRBJ1-1 14 few - TRBV29-1 TGCAGCGTTAAGGGGCTACACATGAACACTGAAGCTTTCTTT CSVKGLHMNTEAFF
TRBJ2-2 16 - - TRBV4-1 TGCGCCAGCAGCCAGGGGCCCCGCGGGAACACCGGGGAGCTGTTTTTT CASSQGPRGNTGELFF
TRBJ2-1 13 - - TRBV5-1 TGCGCCAGCAGCTTGGGAGTCTCCGGCGAGCAGTTCTTC CASSLGVSGEQFF
TRBJ2-1 16 - TRBD1 TRBV7-3 TGTGCCAGCAGCTTAGTTAGGGGACAGGGGCACAATGAGCAGTTATTC CASSLVRGQGHNEQLF
TRBJ2-7 13 - - TRBV20-1 TGCAGTGTTGGGGGGGCTAGCTACAATGAGCAGTACTTC CSVGGASYNEQYF
TRBJ2-4 13 once - TRBV20-1 TGCAGTGTTTGGGGTAACAGCGTAAACATTCAGTACTTC CSVWGNSVNIQYF
TRBJ1-1 14 - - TRBV6-5 TGTGCCAGCAGAACGTGGGGGCGCGGCACTGAAGCTTTCTTT CASRTWGRGTEAFF
TRBJ1-5 15 few - TRBV7-2 TGTGCCAGCAGCCTACAAAAGGGTGCGAATCAGCCCCAGCATTTT CASSLQKGANQPQHF